One and the same sample provided the 14 T cell receptor beta chains below, sequenced in a study of control samples from healthy donors and cancer patients. Some clones are missing from TCRdb's copy, which holds only in-frame ones; the method was immunoSEQ multiplex PCR. Here the sample spans around 150,000 clones, approximately 90% being singletons. Material for sequencing was blood. These receptors all come from a man aged 25 to 45 in good health.

The chain carries TRBV2 and TRBJ2-4, with D possibly matching TRBD2 (5 bases). This CDR3 has 16 amino acids. V lost 5 bases, J lost 0 bases, and 14 bases lay in between. Germline V gene sequence: CDR1 SNHLY, CDR2 FYNNEI. As DNA, the CDR3 is TGTGCCAGCAGTTGGACGGAGGCATTAGCCAAAAACATTCAGTACTTC. Residues: CASSWTEALAKNIQYF. The full variable domain, its missing parts supplied by reference TRBV2 and TRBJ2-4, is EPEVTQTPSHQVTQMGQEVILRCVPISNHLYFYWYRQILGQKVEFLVSFYNNEISEKSEIFDDQFSVERPDGSNFTLKIRSTKLEDSAMYFCASSWTEALAKNIQYFGAGTRLSVL.

This chain uses TRBV7-2 with TRBJ1-1, with 9 positions matching TRBD1. CDR3 length: 17 residues. The trim removed 5 bases at V and 1 base at J, leaving 11 bases unmatched. Germline CDR1 SGHTA, CDR2 FQGNSA. For the CDR3, the DNA is TGTGCCAGCAGCATAAGAAGGGACAGGGAAAAGAACACTGAAGCTTTCTTT. This encodes CASSIRRDREKNTEAFF.

The V call is TRBV28, the J call TRBJ1-3, with D perhaps matching TRBD1 (6 bases). The CDR3 runs 13 residues. Deletions cut 9 bases from V and 4 bases from J, with 13 bases between. Germline V lookup: CDR1 MDHEN, CDR2 SYDVKM. The CDR3 bases are TGTGCCAGTACGACAGGCACAGGAAACACCATATATTTT. Translation gives CASTTGTGNTIYF.

The V and J genes are TRBV7-9 and TRBJ1-5; D is uncertain. The CDR3 totals 14 residues. CDR1 and CDR2 from the germline V gene are SEHNR and FQNEAQ (reference sequence). V dropped 2 bases and J dropped 0 bases, with 5 bases sitting between them. CDR3 nucleotide sequence: TGTGCCAGCAGCTTACCCCATAGCAATCAGCCCCAGCATTTT. Translating it yields CASSLPHSNQPQHF.

CDR3 loop: CASSRDRNYEQYF. DNA of the CDR3: TGTGCCAGCAGCCGGGACAGGAACTACGAGCAGTACTTC. The gene calls are TRBV11-1 and TRBJ2-7; TRBD1 matches 8 bases. The CDR3 extends over 13 amino acids. Unmatched junction bases numbered 3, after V lost 5 bases and J lost 3 bases. Germline V gene sequence: CDR1 SGHAT, CDR2 FQDESV (reference sequence).

The rearrangement uses TRBV29-1 and TRBJ2-5; no clear D. Trimming took 4 bases from V and 0 from J, leaving 15 bases between them. CDR3 size: 15 residues. Germline V gives CDR1 SQVTM, CDR2 ANQGSEA. The DNA of the CDR3 is TGCAGCGTTGGCCGAACTAAAACCGACCAAGAGACCCAGTACTTC. Residues: CSVGRTKTDQETQYF.

This rearrangement joins TRBV18 to TRBJ1-5; 7 nucleotides line up with TRBD1. The CDR3 runs 15 residues. Germline CDR1 is KGHSH and CDR2 is LQKENI. V shed 6 bases, J shed 7 bases, and the junction held 12 bases outside the gene matches. CDR3 DNA sequence: TGTGCCAGCTCCCAAGGGGACAGTTTCGGGCAGCCCCAGCATTTT. It encodes CASSQGDSFGQPQHF.

The chain employs TRBV4-1 and TRBJ1-2, with D unresolved. Per germline, CDR1 MGHRA and CDR2 YSYEKL. The CDR3 length is 15 residues. V lost 4 bases, J lost 4 bases, and 16 bases lay in between. CDR3 coding DNA: TGCGCCAGCAGCCTCCGGCAGGAACCTTCCTATGGCTACACCTTC. As protein: CASSLRQEPSYGYTF.

The chain couples TRBV6-5 to TRBJ1-5; no clear D. The length of the CDR3 is 15 residues. V shed 2 bases and J shed 5 bases, with 13 bases lying between them. Germline CDR1 MNHEY, CDR2 SVGAGI. DNA of the CDR3: TGTGCCAGCAGTTACAGTTCGGGAGGGTATCAGCCCCAGCATTTT. It encodes CASSYSSGGYQPQHF.

This clone was recorded once. The DNA of the CDR3 is TGTGCCAGCAGTTTCTGGACTAGCGGGAGAGGGTTGGAGACCCAGTACTTC. It yields the protein CASSFWTSGRGLETQYF. V and J are TRBV27 and TRBJ2-5; the match to TRBD2 covers 13 bases. The CDR3 has 17 residues. CDR1 and CDR2 (germline): MNHEY, SMNVEV (reference sequence). The J segment lost 5 bases and the V segment lost 3 bases, leaving 9 bases of the junction unmatched.

The chain couples TRBV10-3 to TRBJ1-5; 10 bases fit TRBD1. Losses at the gene ends were 11 bases for V and 7 bases for J; bases not matched to a gene: 11. CDR3 length equals 14 residues. Looked up from germline, CDR1 is ENHRY and CDR2 is SYGVKD. CDR3 amino acids: CASTLRDRGQPQHF. In DNA form, the CDR3 reads TGTGCCTCAACACTCCGGGACAGGGGACAGCCCCAGCATTTT.

This clone was seen just once. The V call is TRBV19, the J call TRBJ1-5, with D possibly matching TRBD1 (6 bases). Trimming removed 6 bases from V and 7 bases from J, with 16 bases in between. The germline V gene encodes CDR1 LNHDA and CDR2 SQIVND (reference sequence). The CDR3 extends over 14 amino acids. The CDR3 loop reads CASRYTGTRQPQHF. The CDR3 bases are TGTGCCAGTAGGTACACAGGGACGCGACAGCCCCAGCATTTT.

The V and J genes are TRBV4-3 and TRBJ1-1; D might be TRBD1 (5 bases). Trimming pared 0 bases from V and 10 bases from J, leaving 15 bases between. The CDR3 runs to 14 residues. Germline values: CDR1 LGHNA, CDR2 YSLEER. For the CDR3, the DNA is TGCGCCAGCAGCCAAGATCTGGGGGGGACGGGAGCTTTCTTT. Protein: CASSQDLGGTGAFF.

About this clone: A much larger clone sits a single nucleotide away, making a read error possible. The rearrangement links TRBV7-8 to TRBJ1-1, with D unresolved. Germline CDR1 SGHVS, CDR2 FQNEAQ. Trimming left V 3 bases short and J 1 base short, with 3 bases between. The CDR3 extends over 12 amino acids. DNA of the CDR3: TGTGCCAGCAGCTTCCGGAACACTGAAGCTTTCTTT. It yields the protein CASSFRNTEAFF.